One and the same sample provided the 28 T cell receptor beta chains below, sequenced in a study of T cells in Graves' hyperthyroidism and ophthalmopathy (dated by TCRdb to between 2018 and 2021). Receptor amplification or capture employed multiplex PCR. Sequenced using an Illumina HiSeq 2000. TCR beta CDR3 regions were amplified from RNA transcripts. The first round of RT-PCR for the TCR CDR3 was performed with the HTBI primer set and the Qiagen OneStep RT-PCR kit. In-frame beta chains were kept once TCRdb had trimmed the public reads at Q25 with fastp and called clones with MiXCR. Identical CDR3 proteins give one entry, which carries the most common genes and DNA. The sample has over 350,000 distinct CDR3 sequences on record, around a sixth of them singletons. The ten largest clonotypes hold over 35% of the sample. Sample: blood. All receptors derive from a young man with Graves' ophthalmopathy.

Note on this clonotype: Being one base from a much bigger clone, this may be a read error. This chain uses TRBV6-2 or TRBV6-3 with TRBJ1-5; TRBD1 might be the D (6 bases). The germline CDR1 and CDR2 sequences are MNHEY and SVGEGT. The CDR3 sequence is 15 residues long. The CDR3, as DNA: TGTGTCAGCAGTTACTCGTGGGGGGGCCAGCAGCCCCAGCATTTT. Protein sequence: CVSSYSWGGQQPQHF.

This chain joins TRBV15 and TRBJ1-4; 7 positions agree with TRBD1. The length of the CDR3 is 15 residues. V shed 2 bases, J shed 3 bases, and the junction held 3 bases outside the gene matches. Per germline, CDR1 LNHNV and CDR2 YYDKDF (reference sequence). The CDR3 is CATSRQGVANEKLFF. DNA of the CDR3: TGTGCCACCAGCAGACAGGGGGTGGCTAATGAAAAACTGTTTTTT.

This clonotype was seen more than once but under ten times. The V gene is TRBV5-1, the J gene TRBJ1-4, with 9 bases identical to TRBD1. The J segment lost 0 bases and the V segment lost 4 bases, leaving 10 bases of the junction unmatched. This CDR3 comprises 18 residues. Per the germline V gene, CDR1 is SGHRS and CDR2 is YFSETQ. The CDR3 sequence: CASSAAGTGFPTNEKLFF. Written as DNA, the CDR3 is TGCGCCAGCAGCGCCGCCGGGACAGGGTTTCCAACTAATGAAAAACTGTTTTTT.

Here the CDR3 reads CASRDPWRNQPQHF. CDR3 DNA sequence: TGTGCCAGCAGGGACCCCTGGAGGAATCAGCCCCAGCATTTT. V gene TRBV6-1 combines with J gene TRBJ1-5; D is ambiguous. Trimming stripped 6 bases from V and 4 bases from J, with 13 bases between. CDR1 and CDR2 (germline): MNHNS, SASEGT. The CDR3 is made up of 14 amino acids.

This clonotype appeared many times. The chain carries TRBV12-3 or TRBV12-4 and TRBJ2-3, with 8 bases identical to TRBD1. With V trimmed by 3 bases and J by 4 bases, 6 bases remained unmatched. The CDR3 has 15 amino acids. The CDR3 nucleotides are TGTGCCAGCAGTTTCATGACAGGGGCCCCAGATACGCAGTATTTT. Translated, it gives CASSFMTGAPDTQYF.

This clonotype was seen at least ten times. The rearrangement links TRBV3-1 to TRBJ2-3; 7 bases agree with TRBD2. V lost 4 bases, J lost 6 bases, and 7 bases stayed unmatched. The V gene's germline CDR1 is LGHDT and CDR2 YNNKEL (reference sequence). This CDR3 comprises 14 residues. The CDR3 nucleotides are TGTGCCAGCAGCCCCCAGACTAGCCTGGATACGCAGTATTTT. Its translation: CASSPQTSLDTQYF.

Comments on this clonotype: One end of the junction is discordant with germline, which a read error may explain. The chain has TRBV12-3 or TRBV12-4 and TRBJ1-2, with unresolved D. There are 14 residues in the CDR3. The CDR3 nucleotides are TGTGCCAGCAGTTTTCGGCAGGAGAGCTATGGCTACGCCTTC. Residues: CASSFRQESYGYAF.

This chain connects TRBV29-1 to TRBJ2-1, with 9 nucleotides matching TRBD1. Germline assignment: CDR1 SQVTM and CDR2 ANQGSEA. V dropped 7 bases and J dropped 3; count of bases not matched to a gene: 16. CDR3 length equals 17 residues. The CDR3 region has the DNA TGCAGCGCTAACAGGGGGCAGGGGGCGGGACACTACAATGAGCAGTTCTTC. The encoded protein is CSANRGQGAGHYNEQFF.

This clonotype has more than one count but fewer than ten. The chain uses TRBV7-9 and TRBJ2-3, with D unclear. Trimming took off 1 base at V and 6 bases at J, with 8 bases between the two ends. Germline V CDR1 and CDR2: SEHNR, FQNEAQ (reference sequence). The CDR3 spans 13 residues. The CDR3 region has the DNA TGTGCCAGCAGCTTAGATGTGCCGGATACGCAGTATTTT. Protein: CASSLDVPDTQYF.

This clonotype turned up a few times. J is TRBJ1-3 and V is TRBV29-1; D call uncertain. The CDR3 loop spans 15 amino acids. The germline gives CDR1 SQVTM, CDR2 ANQGSEA. The V and J ends lost 2 bases and 2 bases respectively, with 13 bases between them. The CDR3: CSVEHLREAGNTIYF. For the CDR3, the DNA is TGCAGCGTTGAACACCTCCGGGAGGCTGGAAACACCATATATTTT.

This clonotype came up many times. The CDR3: CASSLSLAGVDEQFF. Here the CDR3 DNA reads TGTGCCAGCAGTTTGAGCCTAGCGGGGGTGGATGAGCAGTTCTTC. This sequence joins TRBV12-3 or TRBV12-4 and TRBJ2-1, with TRBD2 matching over 10 bases. CDR3 size: 15 residues. V shed 3 bases, J shed 8 bases, and the junction held 7 bases outside the gene matches.

The V call is TRBV4-1, the J call TRBJ1-4; D perhaps matches TRBD1 (6 bases). Germline V gives CDR1 MGHRA, CDR2 YSYEKL. The ends were cut back, 5 bases at V and 6 bases at J, with 13 bases in the middle. This CDR3 has 14 residues. CDR3 DNA: TGCGCCAGCAGCACCGGAAGGGGGGATGAAAAACTGTTTTTT. It yields the protein CASSTGRGDEKLFF.

This rearrangement joins TRBV11-1 to TRBJ2-1; D is possibly TRBD1 or TRBD2 (6 bases each). CDR3 length: 17 residues. Germline V gene data show CDR1 as SGHAT and CDR2 as FQDESV (reference sequence). V shed 3 bases and J shed 0 bases, with 15 bases lying between them. CDR3 nucleotide sequence: TGTGCCAGCAGCTTGTTTGGGGGGCCCCCCTCCTACAATGAGCAGTTCTTC. This codes for CASSLFGGPPSYNEQFF.

This clonotype came up many times. The chain couples TRBV12-3 or TRBV12-4 to TRBJ2-7; 9 nucleotides align to TRBD1. The CDR3 sequence is 15 residues long. Trimming took 3 bases from V and 6 from J; bases not matched to a gene: 9. The DNA of the CDR3 is TGTGCCAGCAGTTTTAGTCCGGGGACAGGGACCGAGCAGTACTTC. This encodes CASSFSPGTGTEQYF.

This clonotype was seen at least ten times. The chain employs TRBV7-9 and TRBJ2-7; D unclear. The CDR3 covers 14 residues. Trimming took off 1 base at V and 2 bases at J, with 9 bases between the two ends. From germline, CDR1 is SEHNR and CDR2 FQNEAQ (reference sequence). CDR3 protein: CASSLVSNTYEQYF. CDR3 in DNA: TGTGCCAGCAGCTTAGTCTCCAACACCTACGAGCAGTACTTC.

With regard to this clonotype: Possible read error: a much larger clone is one base away. The V and J genes are TRBV6-1 and TRBJ2-5, with a possible D match to TRBD1 (7 bases). The germline V and J ends were trimmed by 6 bases and 8 bases, with 19 bases remaining between them. Germline lookup yields CDR1 MNHNS and CDR2 SASEGT. This CDR3 region has 14 residues. The CDR3, as DNA: TGTGCCAGCAGGACTAGACAGGGCGGAGACACCCAGTACTTC. Amino acids: CASRTRQGGDTQYF.

This clonotype was seen at least ten times. The chain joins TRBV11-2 to TRBJ2-7; TRBD1 or TRBD2 may be the D gene (5 bases each). Germline CDR1 is SGHAT and CDR2 is FQNNGV. V gave up 0 bases and J gave up 2 bases, with 14 bases separating them. The CDR3 has 16 residues. CDR3 residues: CASSLDRVQGAYEQYF. CDR3 in DNA: TGTGCCAGCAGCTTAGATCGAGTCCAGGGAGCCTACGAGCAGTACTTC.

This clonotype occurred many times. The gene calls are TRBV7-9 and TRBJ1-5, with 11 nucleotides matching TRBD1. CDR1 SEHNR and CDR2 FQNEAQ come from the germline V gene (reference sequence). J was trimmed by 1 base and V by 2 bases; bases with no gene match: 7. The length of the CDR3 is 18 residues. The CDR3 DNA is TGTGCCAGCAGCTTAAAAAGGGGACAGGGGGAGAGCAATCAGCCCCAGCATTTT. Its translation: CASSLKRGQGESNQPQHF.

This clonotype was seen repeatedly, ten times or more. The chain combines TRBV11-2 with TRBJ1-1; 8 bases fit TRBD1. This CDR3 region has 13 residues. V was pared by 5 bases and J by 6 bases, with 5 bases of the junction left unmatched. In germline, CDR1 is SGHAT, CDR2 FQNNGV. The CDR3 region has the DNA TGTGCCAGCAGCCTCGACAGGGGAGCTGAAGCTTTCTTT. It is translated as CASSLDRGAEAFF.

This clonotype has just a few counts. The V call is TRBV20-1, the J call TRBJ2-3, with TRBD2 matching over 9 bases. The J segment lost 2 bases and the V segment lost 6 bases, leaving 6 bases of the junction unmatched. CDR3 length equals 14 residues. Germline V gene sequence: CDR1 DFQATT, CDR2 SNEGSKA (reference sequence). CDR3 in DNA: TGCAGTGCGAGAAGCGGGGGGAACACAGATACGCAGTATTTT. Translating it yields CSARSGGNTDTQYF.

This clonotype was seen ten or more times. The J gene is TRBJ2-3, the V gene TRBV3-1; 7 positions agree with TRBD2. V gave up 1 base and J gave up 2 bases; unmatched junction bases: 6. This CDR3 spans 16 amino acids. Germline V gene data show CDR1 as LGHDT and CDR2 as YNNKEL (reference sequence). The CDR3 here is CASSQVTGGLTDTQYF. The CDR3 DNA follows: TGTGCCAGCAGCCAAGTGACGGGGGGACTCACAGATACGCAGTATTTT.

The sample holds many counts of this clonotype. This sequence joins TRBV28 and TRBJ2-1, with 11 bases identical to TRBD2. Germline CDR1 is MDHEN and CDR2 is SYDVKM. The V segment lost 0 bases and the J segment 4 bases; nucleotides outside the gene matches: 2. There are 16 residues in the CDR3. CDR3 residues: CASSLWGTSGYNEQFF. The CDR3 DNA reads TGTGCCAGCAGTTTATGGGGGACTAGCGGATACAATGAGCAGTTCTTC. The complete variable domain, with remaining parts taken from reference TRBV28 and TRBJ2-1, reads DVKVTQSSRYLVKRTGEKVFLECVQDMDHENMFWYRQDPGLGLRLIYFSYDVKMKEKGDIPEGYSVSREKKERFSLILESASTNQTSMYLCASSLWGTSGYNEQFFGPGTRLTVL.

At least ten counts were recorded for this clonotype. The V and J genes are TRBV5-6 and TRBJ2-1, with D unclear. Between the trimmed V and J ends, which lost 4 bases and 7 bases, there was a span of 15 bases. Germline V CDR1 and CDR2: SGHDT, YYEEEE. The CDR3 consists of 14 residues. CDR3 loop: CASSERNIPNEQFF. In DNA, the CDR3 is TGTGCCAGCAGCGAGCGCAATATCCCGAATGAGCAGTTCTTC.

As for this clonotype: An end of the junction differs from the germline gene, which may be a read error. The CDR3: CSAPYGGQSSLSAEALF. CDR3 in DNA: TGCAGTGCGCCATATGGTGGTCAATCCTCCTTGTCGGCTGAAGCTCTCTTT. The V call is TRBV20-1, the J call TRBJ1-1; D not certain. Germline lookup yields CDR1 DFQATT and CDR2 SNEGSKA (reference sequence). The CDR3 length is 17 residues.

This clonotype was detected many times. The chain has TRBV7-9 and TRBJ2-7; the D is unclear. Germline assignment: CDR1 SEHNR and CDR2 FQNEAQ (reference sequence). V was cut by 1 base and J by 2 bases, with 6 bases left in between. This CDR3 comprises 13 residues. DNA for the CDR3: TGTGCCAGCAGCTTAGGCGAGACCTACGAGCAGTACTTC. It is translated as CASSLGETYEQYF.

This clonotype was seen many times. The genes are TRBV18 and TRBJ1-6, with D tentatively TRBD1 (5 bases). CDR3 length equals 15 residues. Germline V gene lookup returns CDR1 KGHSH and CDR2 LQKENI. V was trimmed by 3 bases and J by 6 bases, leaving 12 bases between them. The CDR3 protein is CASSPPGRVNSPLHF. In DNA form, the CDR3 reads TGTGCCAGCTCACCGCCGGGACGGGTTAATTCACCCCTCCACTTT.

In its sample, this clonotype was seen many times. V and J are TRBV7-3 and TRBJ2-3; D might be TRBD1 (6 bases). Germline loops: CDR1 SGHTA, CDR2 FQGTGA. The CDR3 is 15 amino acids. Trimming removed 0 bases from V and 8 bases from J, with 15 bases in between. CDR3 amino acids: CASSLTGDIMGTQYF. The CDR3 DNA reads TGTGCCAGCAGCTTAACGGGGGACATAATGGGTACGCAGTATTTT.

Comments on this clonotype: One junction end does not reproduce the germline sequence, and a read error may be involved. The CDR3 nucleotides are TGTACCACCAGTGACCCGGGGCAGACCGGGAGCGAGCAGTACTTC. Amino acid sequence: CTTSDPGQTGSEQYF. This chain connects TRBV24-1 to TRBJ2-7, with D perhaps TRBD2 (6 bases). Germline V gene sequence: CDR1 KGHDR, CDR2 SFDVKD. The length of the CDR3 is 15 residues.